One T cell receptor (beta chain) is described in this entry. What it binds is not known. Expressed TCRB transcripts were sequenced because the isolated RNA had all been reverse transcribed beforehand. Sequencing was performed with immunoSEQ multiplex PCR; in TCRdb, only in-frame clones are kept and a portion is missing. The table records roughly 610,000 clones, about 16% of them present only once. Markers CD45RO/CCR7/CD25/CD127/CD95/CD27 served to sort CD4+ naive, central memory, regulatory and stem cell-like memory cells. The entry originates in a study of beta chain features in type 1 diabetes. Findings of the study overall: VDJ junctions from type 1 diabetes patients carried fewer insertions and larger deletions.

The CDR3 is made up of 17 amino acids. Germline CDR1 and CDR2: SGHTA and FQGTGA. Germline trimming cut 6 bases from V and 0 bases from J; bases unmatched to any gene: 9. The chain is built from TRBV7-3 and TRBJ2-1; TRBD2 aligns across 9 bases. Sequenced sample: naive CD4+ T cells from blood. This receptor was identified in a man younger than 35 in good health. The CDR3, as DNA: TGTGCCAGCAGATTTAGCGGGCGGGAGGGCTCCTACAATGAGCAGTTCTTC. It is translated as CASRFSGREGSYNEQFF.